This T cell receptor (beta chain) was documented in a study of blood T cell repertoires in COVID-19. Study background: T cells, B-cell-depleted T cells, or PBMCs supplied cDNA or gDNA.

The repertoire was sequenced with immunoSEQ multiplex PCR; TCRdb's copy has only in-frame clones and lacks some. This table has around 70,000 clones, around 78% appearing once. Germline V gene lookup returns CDR1 SGHTS and CDR2 YDEGEE. This CDR3 is 14 amino acids long. Trimming at V came to 2 bases and at J to 5 bases, leaving 6 bases not matched to a gene. Sequenced sample: peripheral blood. V usage is TRBV5-8 and J usage is TRBJ2-7, with TRBD2 identical over 8 bases. This TCR came from a human donor in a cohort sampled during active COVID-19. DNA of the CDR3: TGTGCCAGCAGCTTTGGACTAGCAGTTGACGAGCAGTACTTC. This gives the protein CASSFGLAVDEQYF.